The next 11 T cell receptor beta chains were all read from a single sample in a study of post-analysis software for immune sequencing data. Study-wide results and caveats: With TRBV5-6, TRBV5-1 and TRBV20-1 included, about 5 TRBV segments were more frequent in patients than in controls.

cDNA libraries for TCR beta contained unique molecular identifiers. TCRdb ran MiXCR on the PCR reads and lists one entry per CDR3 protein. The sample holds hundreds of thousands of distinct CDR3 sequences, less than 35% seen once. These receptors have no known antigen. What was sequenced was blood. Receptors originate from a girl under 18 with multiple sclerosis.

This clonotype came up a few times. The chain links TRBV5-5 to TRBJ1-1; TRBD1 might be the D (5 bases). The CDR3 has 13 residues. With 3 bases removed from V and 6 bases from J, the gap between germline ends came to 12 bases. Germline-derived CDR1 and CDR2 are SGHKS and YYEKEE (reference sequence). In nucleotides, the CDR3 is TGTGCCAGCAGCTCGCGGGGGGACTCTGAAGCTTTCTTT. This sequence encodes CASSSRGDSEAFF.

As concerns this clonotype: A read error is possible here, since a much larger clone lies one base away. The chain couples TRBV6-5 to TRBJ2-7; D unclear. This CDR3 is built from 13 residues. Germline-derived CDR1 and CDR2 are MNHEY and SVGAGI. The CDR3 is CASSYSSSYGQYF. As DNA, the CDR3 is TGTGCCAGCAGTTACTCTTCTTCGTACGGGCAGTACTTC.

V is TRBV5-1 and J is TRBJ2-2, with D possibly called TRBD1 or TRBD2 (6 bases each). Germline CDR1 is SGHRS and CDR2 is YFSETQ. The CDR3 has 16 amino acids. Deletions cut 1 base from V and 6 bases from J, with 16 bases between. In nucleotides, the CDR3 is TGCGCCAGCAGCTTGATCGGGGGCCGAGACGCCGGGGAGCTGTTTTTT. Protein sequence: CASSLIGGRDAGELFF. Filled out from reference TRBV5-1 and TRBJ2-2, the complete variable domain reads KAGVTQTPRYLIKTRGQQVTLSCSPISGHRSVSWYQQTPGQGLQFLFEYFSETQRNKGNFPGRFSGRQFSNSRSEMNVSTLELGDSALYLCASSLIGGRDAGELFFGEGSRLTVL.

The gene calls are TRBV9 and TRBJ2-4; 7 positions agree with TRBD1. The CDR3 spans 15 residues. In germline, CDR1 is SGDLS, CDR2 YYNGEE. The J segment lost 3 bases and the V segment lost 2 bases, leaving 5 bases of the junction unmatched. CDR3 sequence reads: CASSVAGGSKNIQYF. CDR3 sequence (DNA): TGTGCCAGCAGCGTGGCAGGGGGTAGCAAAAACATTCAGTACTTC.

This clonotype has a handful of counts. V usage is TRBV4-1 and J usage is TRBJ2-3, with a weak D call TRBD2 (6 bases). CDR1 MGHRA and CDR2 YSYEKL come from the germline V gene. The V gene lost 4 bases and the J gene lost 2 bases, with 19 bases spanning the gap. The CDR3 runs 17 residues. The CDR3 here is CASSPPPPEGYTDTQYF. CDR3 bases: TGCGCCAGCAGCCCACCACCCCCGGAGGGCTACACAGATACGCAGTATTTT.

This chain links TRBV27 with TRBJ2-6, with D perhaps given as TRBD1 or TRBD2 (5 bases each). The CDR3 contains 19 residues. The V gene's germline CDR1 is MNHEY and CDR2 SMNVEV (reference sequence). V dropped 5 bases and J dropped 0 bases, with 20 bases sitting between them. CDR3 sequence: CASSVNLPGPSSGANVLTF. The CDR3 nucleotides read TGTGCCAGCAGTGTAAACTTACCGGGGCCTAGCTCTGGGGCCAACGTCCTGACTTTC.

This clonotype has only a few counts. CDR3 protein: CASSRSGGEFYEQYF. CDR3 in DNA: TGTGCCAGCAGTCGTAGCGGGGGGGAGTTTTACGAGCAGTACTTC. The V call is TRBV6-5, the J call TRBJ2-7; 11 bases are shared with TRBD2. J gave up 4 bases and V 5 bases, and 7 bases lay outside the gene matches. CDR1 MNHEY and CDR2 SVGAGI come from the germline V gene. The CDR3 runs 15 residues.

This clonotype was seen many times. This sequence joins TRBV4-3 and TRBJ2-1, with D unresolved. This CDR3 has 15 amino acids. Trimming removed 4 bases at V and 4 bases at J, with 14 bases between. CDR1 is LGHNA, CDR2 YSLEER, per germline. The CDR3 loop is CASSPEGQQYNEQFF. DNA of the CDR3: TGCGCCAGCAGCCCGGAAGGGCAGCAATACAATGAGCAGTTCTTC.

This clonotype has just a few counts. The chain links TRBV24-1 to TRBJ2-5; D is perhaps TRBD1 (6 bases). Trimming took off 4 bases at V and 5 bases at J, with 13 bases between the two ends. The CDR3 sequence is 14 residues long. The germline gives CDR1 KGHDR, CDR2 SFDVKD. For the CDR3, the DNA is TGTGCCACCAGTGACTCAGGGGTTTCGGAGACCCAGTACTTC. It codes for CATSDSGVSETQYF.

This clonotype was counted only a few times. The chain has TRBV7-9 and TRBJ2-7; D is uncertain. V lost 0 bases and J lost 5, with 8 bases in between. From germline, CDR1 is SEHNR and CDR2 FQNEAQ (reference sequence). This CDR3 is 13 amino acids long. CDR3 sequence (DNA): TGTGCCAGCAGCTTAGCGCGCCGTAACGAGCAGTACTTC. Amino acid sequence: CASSLARRNEQYF.

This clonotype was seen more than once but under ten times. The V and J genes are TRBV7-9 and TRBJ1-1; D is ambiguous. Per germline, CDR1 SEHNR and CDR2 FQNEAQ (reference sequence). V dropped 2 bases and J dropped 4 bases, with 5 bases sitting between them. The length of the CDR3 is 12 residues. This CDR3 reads CASSLIGTEAFF. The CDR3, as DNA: TGTGCCAGCAGCTTAATAGGCACTGAAGCTTTCTTT.